The next 18 T cell receptor beta chains were all read from a single sample in a study of cytomegalovirus exposure and HLA in healthy donors. The PCR made use of 60 Vbeta and 13 Jbeta primers. Some clones are missing from TCRdb's copy, which holds only in-frame ones; the method was immunoSEQ multiplex PCR. The repertoire holds some 130,000 clones, with about 85% as singletons. The material sequenced was PBMCs. All receptors derive from a boy aged 5-17 years in good health and CMV-seronegative.

The CDR3 DNA reads TGTGCAAGTCGCTTAGTCAGGGCGGAGACCCAGTACTTC. Protein product: CASRLVRAETQYF. The chain links TRBV12-2 to TRBJ2-5; TRBD1, the D gene given by the table, was not confirmed from the DNA. TRBV12-2 counts as a pseudogene. The CDR3 is 13 amino acids.

The genes are TRBV5-1 and TRBJ2-2; tentative D call: TRBD1 (6 bases). Trimming shortened V by 0 bases and J by 0 bases, and 9 bases separated the two germline ends. The CDR3 is 16 amino acids. Germline assignment: CDR1 SGHRS and CDR2 YFSETQ. The CDR3 sequence is CASSLGGHANTGELFF. DNA for the CDR3: TGCGCCAGCAGCTTGGGGGGACACGCGAACACCGGGGAGCTGTTTTTT.

The sample holds a few counts of this clone. CDR3: CASSSRPYEQYF. As DNA, the CDR3 is TGTGCCAGTAGTTCCCGTCCCTACGAGCAGTACTTC. The chain has TRBV19 and TRBJ2-7; the D is unclear. The CDR3 sequence is 12 residues long. The V and J ends lost 5 bases and 2 bases respectively, with 7 bases between them. The germline gives CDR1 LNHDA, CDR2 SQIVND (reference sequence).

V gene TRBV5-6 combines with J gene TRBJ2-5; D is possibly TRBD1 (6 bases). The germline V gene encodes CDR1 SGHDT and CDR2 YYEEEE. V was trimmed by 0 bases and J by 9 bases, leaving 12 bases between them. The CDR3 is made up of 13 amino acids. The DNA for the CDR3 is TGTGCCAGCAGCTTGGATACGGCAGGGGCCCAGTACTTC. Translating it yields CASSLDTAGAQYF.

This clone was recorded only once. The gene calls are TRBV6-5 and TRBJ1-4; D unresolved. Germline values: CDR1 MNHEY, CDR2 SVGAGI. The CDR3 has 14 amino acids. V gave up 7 bases and J gave up 0 bases, with 9 bases separating them. CDR3 residues: CASTPIATNEKLFF. DNA for the CDR3: TGTGCCAGCACCCCCATTGCAACTAATGAAAAACTGTTTTTT.

The chain is built from TRBV13 and TRBJ1-2; 12 bases match TRBD1. The CDR3 consists of 16 residues. Trimming at V came to 8 bases and at J to 4 bases, leaving 11 bases not matched to a gene. Looked up from germline, CDR1 is PRHDT and CDR2 is FYEKMQ (reference sequence). The CDR3 DNA is TGTGCCAGCGCTGGGGACAGGGGGCGCAGGAGCTATGGCTACACCTTC. Amino acid sequence: CASAGDRGRRSYGYTF.

This chain joins TRBV6-1 and TRBJ2-5, with 8 bases fitting TRBD1. Looked up from germline, CDR1 is MNHNS and CDR2 is SASEGT. V shed 3 bases and J 4 bases; nucleotides not matched to a gene: 7. The length of the CDR3 is 15 residues. The DNA for the CDR3 is TGTGCCAGCAGTGAGTCCAGGGGGCCTGCAGAGACCCAGTACTTC. Residues: CASSESRGPAETQYF.

V is TRBV4-1 and J is TRBJ2-7; TRBD2 matches at 13 bases. The germline gives CDR1 MGHRA, CDR2 YSYEKL. Trimming at V came to 4 bases and at J to 3 bases, leaving 6 bases not matched to a gene. CDR3 size: 16 residues. For the CDR3, the DNA is TGCGCCAGCAGCCCACCGGGACTAGCGGGAAACTACGAGCAGTACTTC. Amino acid sequence: CASSPPGLAGNYEQYF.

A few counts support this clone. V gene TRBV7-6 combines with J gene TRBJ2-1, with TRBD2 identical over 11 bases. CDR1 SGHVS and CDR2 FNYEAQ come from the germline V gene. Trimming at V came to 5 bases and at J to 5 bases, leaving 2 bases not matched to a gene. The CDR3 contains 14 residues. The CDR3, as DNA: TGTGCCAGCAGCCCGGGACTAGCGGACAATGAGCAGTTCTTC. Its protein is CASSPGLADNEQFF.

This chain connects TRBV6-4 to TRBJ2-2; TRBD2 matches 8 bases. V lost 2 bases to trimming and J lost 1 base; unmatched junction nucleotides: 6. The V gene's germline CDR1 is MRHNA and CDR2 SNTAGT. This CDR3 has 17 amino acids. The CDR3 bases are TGTGCCAGCAGTGACATTCGCCTAGCGGGGAACACCGGGGAGCTGTTTTTT. It codes for CASSDIRLAGNTGELFF.

This clone was seen more than once but under ten times. The CDR3 coding sequence is TGCGCCAGCAGCCAAGTTTCGGGGTTCAGCAATCAGCCCCAGCATTTT. Its translation is CASSQVSGFSNQPQHF. V and J are TRBV4-1 and TRBJ1-5; D gene unclear. In germline, CDR1 is MGHRA, CDR2 YSYEKL. This CDR3 region has 16 residues. Trimming cost V 1 base and J 1 base, with 11 bases left between them.

The chain carries TRBV7-3 and TRBJ2-7, with 9 nucleotides matching TRBD1. V shed 5 bases, J shed 2 bases, and the junction held 4 bases outside the gene matches. Germline V gene data show CDR1 as SGHTA and CDR2 as FQGTGA. The CDR3 runs to 14 residues. The CDR3 DNA reads TGTGCCAGCAGCCCAGGACAGGGGACCTACGAGCAGTACTTC. Protein: CASSPGQGTYEQYF.

CDR3 bases: TGTGCCAGCCAAGCGGGAGTTAAAAACGAGCAGTACTTC. Protein: CASQAGVKNEQYF. This chain uses TRBV19 with TRBJ2-7, with 8 bases matching TRBD2. The V gene's germline CDR1 is LNHDA and CDR2 SQIVND (reference sequence). V trimming: 9 bases; J trimming: 5 bases; junction bases outside the gene matches: 9. The CDR3 has 13 residues.

This clone was seen only once. The gene calls are TRBV27 and TRBJ2-3, with 8 bases aligning to TRBD2. The CDR3 is 16 residues long. CDR1 MNHEY and CDR2 SMNVEV come from the germline V gene (reference sequence). J lost 7 bases, V lost 4 bases, and 13 bases had no gene match. CDR3 residues: CASSSRLSGSPNTQYF. The DNA of the CDR3 is TGTGCCAGCAGTTCGCGACTAAGCGGGAGTCCAAATACGCAGTATTTT.

The V call is TRBV30, the J call TRBJ1-6; D is undetermined. The ends were cut back, 3 bases at V and 10 bases at J, with 19 bases in the middle. CDR1 is GTSNPN and CDR2 is SVGIG in the germline V gene (reference sequence). The CDR3 totals 15 residues. The CDR3 loop reads CAWRLLRGEGSPLHF. In DNA form, the CDR3 reads TGTGCCTGGAGACTACTCCGGGGAGAAGGGTCACCCCTCCACTTT.

V and J are TRBV5-1 and TRBJ2-1; possibly TRBD1 for D (6 bases). The CDR3 totals 15 residues. Germline lookup yields CDR1 SGHRS and CDR2 YFSETQ. Between the trimmed V and J ends, which lost 4 bases and 0 bases, there was a span of 11 bases. CDR3 in DNA: TGCGCCAGCAGCGGGGGCCAGAGCTCCTACAATGAGCAGTTCTTC. Amino acid sequence: CASSGGQSSYNEQFF.

The chain is built from TRBV19 and TRBJ2-1; 8 bases line up with TRBD2. In germline, CDR1 is LNHDA, CDR2 SQIVND (reference sequence). This CDR3 comprises 17 residues. J lost 2 bases, V lost 5 bases, and 11 bases had no gene match. DNA for the CDR3: TGTGCCAGTAGTCCAAAGGGCGGGGGGCTGACCTACAATGAGCAGTTCTTC. Amino acids: CASSPKGGGLTYNEQFF. Based on the CDR3 plus reference TRBV19 and TRBJ2-1, the full variable domain is DGGITQSPKYLFRKEGQNVTLSCEQNLNHDAMYWYRQDPGQGLRLIYYSQIVNDFQKGDIAEGYSVSREKKESFPLTVTSAQKNPTAFYLCASSPKGGGLTYNEQFFGPGTRLTVL.

The chain carries TRBV5-5 and TRBJ1-2, with a possible D match to TRBD1 (6 bases). The V end was cut by 4 bases, the J end by 8 bases, with 27 bases between. CDR3 length: 17 amino acids. The germline CDR1 and CDR2 sequences are SGHKS and YYEKEE (reference sequence). The CDR3 DNA is TGTGCCAGCAGCAGTCCGGCAAGACAGGAAGGCTCTGAAGGCTACACCTTC. Translation gives CASSSPARQEGSEGYTF.